The clone carrying this T cell receptor beta chain turned up a few times. One entry per CDR3 protein results from TCRdb running MiXCR on the RT-PCR reads. The sample includes approximately 720,000 distinct CDR3 sequences, 13% to 15% of them seen just once. Germline loops: CDR1 SGHRS, CDR2 YFSETQ. This CDR3 contains 13 residues. Trimming took off 4 bases at V and 2 bases at J, with 9 bases between the two ends. The origin of this receptor is a female donor in good health, serving as a healthy control. What was sequenced was memory CD4+ T cells from blood. V is TRBV5-1 and J is TRBJ2-5; possible D gene TRBD2, 5 bases. DNA of the CDR3: TGCGCCAGCAGCCAAGAGGGACAAGAGACCCAGTACTTC. Residues: CASSQEGQETQYF.